Sequencing of this TCR beta chain was carried out in a study of T cell repertoires in cytomegalovirus infection. Study observations and caveats: What dominated the ex vivo response were HLA-C-restricted CMV-specific TCR beta clonotypes.

The CDR3 is made up of 12 amino acids. Trimming cost V 5 bases and J 6 bases; bases outside gene matches: 0. The V gene's germline CDR1 is SEHNR and CDR2 FQNEAQ (reference sequence). TCRdb itself ran the reads through MiXCR, one entry per CDR3 protein. Among just over 300,000 distinct CDR3 sequences listed, roughly 17% were seen once. This clonotype was observed a handful of times. What it recognizes is unknown. This TCR came from a human donor in good health (CMV status not recorded). Some clones in this sample may be carry-over from other donors' samples. The sample was PBMCs. The V call is TRBV7-9, the J call TRBJ2-1; 8 positions match TRBD2. The CDR3 protein is CASSTSGNEQFF. CDR3 DNA: TGTGCCAGCAGCACTAGCGGCAATGAGCAGTTCTTC. Full variable domain (outside the CDR3, taken from reference TRBV7-9 and TRBJ2-1): DTGVSQNPRHKITKRGQNVTFRCDPISEHNRLYWYRQTLGQGPEFLTYFQNEAQLEKSRLLSDRFSAERPKGSFSTLEIQRTEQGDSAMYLCASSTSGNEQFFGPGTRLTVL.